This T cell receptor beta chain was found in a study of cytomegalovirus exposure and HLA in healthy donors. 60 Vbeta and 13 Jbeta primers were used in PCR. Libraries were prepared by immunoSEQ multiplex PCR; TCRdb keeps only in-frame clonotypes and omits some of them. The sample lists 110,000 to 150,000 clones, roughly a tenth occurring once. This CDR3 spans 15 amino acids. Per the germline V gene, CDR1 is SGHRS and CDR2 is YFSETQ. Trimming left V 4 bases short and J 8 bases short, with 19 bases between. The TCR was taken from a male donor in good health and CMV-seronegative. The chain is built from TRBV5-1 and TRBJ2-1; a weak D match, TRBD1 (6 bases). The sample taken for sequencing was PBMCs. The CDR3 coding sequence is TGCGCCAGCAGCGCCAGGACAGAGTTTTTGGATGAGCAGTTCTTC. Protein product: CASSARTEFLDEQFF.